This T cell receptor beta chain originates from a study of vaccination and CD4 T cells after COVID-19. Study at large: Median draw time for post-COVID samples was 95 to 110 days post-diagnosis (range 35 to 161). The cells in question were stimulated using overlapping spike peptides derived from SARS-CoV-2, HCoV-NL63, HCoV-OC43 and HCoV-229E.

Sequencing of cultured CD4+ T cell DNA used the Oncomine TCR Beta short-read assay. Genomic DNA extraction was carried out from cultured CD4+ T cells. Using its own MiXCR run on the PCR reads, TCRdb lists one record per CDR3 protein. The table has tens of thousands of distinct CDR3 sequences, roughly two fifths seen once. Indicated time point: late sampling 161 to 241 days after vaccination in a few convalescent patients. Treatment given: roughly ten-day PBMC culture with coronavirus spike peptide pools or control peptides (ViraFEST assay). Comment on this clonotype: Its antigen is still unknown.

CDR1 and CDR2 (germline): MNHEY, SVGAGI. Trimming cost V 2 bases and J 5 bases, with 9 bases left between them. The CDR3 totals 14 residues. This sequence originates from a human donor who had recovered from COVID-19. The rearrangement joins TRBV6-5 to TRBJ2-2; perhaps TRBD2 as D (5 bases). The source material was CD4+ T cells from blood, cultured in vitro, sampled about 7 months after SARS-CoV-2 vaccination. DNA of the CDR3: TGTGCCAGCAGTTACGGTGGGGAGACCGGGGAGCTGTTTTTT. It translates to CASSYGGETGELFF.